This T cell receptor beta chain is drawn from a study of cytomegalovirus exposure and HLA in healthy donors. The PCR was carried out with 60 Vbeta primers and 13 Jbeta primers. Clones were sequenced by immunoSEQ multiplex PCR, and TCRdb holds only the in-frame ones, with some missing. Of roughly 170,000 clones in the sample, 70% to 80% were seen once. With 5 bases clipped from V and 2 bases from J, the junction kept 6 bases outside the gene matches. Per the germline V gene, CDR1 is SEHNR and CDR2 is FQNEAQ (reference sequence). The CDR3 covers 15 residues. Material for sequencing was PBMCs. The clonotype comes from a female donor in good health and CMV-seronegative. The chain joins TRBV7-9 to TRBJ1-2; 9 nucleotides match TRBD1. CDR3 nucleotide sequence: TGTGCCAGCAGCCGCTGGACAGGGGACAACTATGGCTACACCTTC. Its protein is CASSRWTGDNYGYTF.